The T cell receptor beta chain described here comes from a study of Ad26.COV2.S vaccination and SARS-CoV-2 variants. Study summary: The vaccine Ad26.COV2.S was put into the muscle once, or twice with 56 days between.

This clone has a single count. Its antigen is still unknown. Study-wide results and caveats: Comparability of non-spike TCR breadth was observed across vaccine and placebo recipients.

The table came from immunoSEQ multiplex PCR; TCRdb's copy has only in-frame clones and leaves some out. Seen here are a few hundred thousand clones, around 90% observed once, and the top ten hold 3.4%. The germline CDR1 and CDR2 sequences are SGHTA and FQGNSA. Trimming took off 1 base at V and 2 bases at J, with 9 bases between the two ends. There are 14 residues in the CDR3. Treatment in this sample: 19 received Ad26.COV2.S at low or high dose, single or two shots; five or six received placebo; per-sample allocation not given. The study sampled participants on day 63 after the first vaccine or placebo injection.

The rearrangement joins TRBV7-2 to TRBJ2-7; D is perhaps TRBD1 (6 bases). This specimen was peripheral blood, taken in a trial of Ad26.COV2.S vaccine versus placebo. The clonotype was recovered from a person between 18 and 65 years old who received the Ad26.COV2.S COVID-19 vaccine or a placebo. The CDR3 sequence: CASSLGRTAYEQYF. The CDR3 nucleotides are TGTGCCAGCAGCTTAGGGCGGACAGCCTACGAGCAGTACTTC. The complete variable domain, with remaining parts taken from reference TRBV7-2 and TRBJ2-7, reads GAGVSQSPSNKVTEKGKDVELRCDPISGHTALYWYRQSLGQGLEFLIYFQGNSAPDKSGLPSDRFSAERTGGSVSTLTIQRTQQEDSAVYLCASSLGRTAYEQYFGPGTRLTVT.